This T cell receptor beta chain was sequenced in a study of blood T cell repertoires in COVID-19. Across the whole study: Collection of acute and convalescent COVID-19 samples took place in the United States, Italy and Spain. T cells, B-cell-depleted T cells, or PBMCs provided the cDNA or gDNA that served as material.

Authors' methods: Quantification of nucleated cells was approximated via reference gene primer amplification. Measured with immunoSEQ multiplex PCR; TCRdb has only the in-frame clones, and not every one. V and J calls and clone size come straight from that table; D and trimming were deduced from the DNA. The sample gives roughly 410,000 clones, approximately 90% of which show up once; about 1.6% is in the top ten. Enrollment of patients from Seattle took place during active infection, with longitudinal follow-up. V was pared by 4 bases and J by 5 bases, with 13 bases of the junction left unmatched. The germline V gene has CDR1 SGDLS and CDR2 YYNGEE. This CDR3 contains 18 residues.

The source of this sequence is a woman between 35 and 50 years old with COVID-19, enrolled during active disease. Sequenced input: peripheral blood. The rearrangement uses TRBV9 and TRBJ2-2; 11 positions match TRBD2. As DNA, the CDR3 is TGTGCCAGCAGCCACCGCGGAACTAGCGGGAGATTTACCGGGGAGCTGTTTTTT. This gives the protein CASSHRGTSGRFTGELFF.